A selection of T cell receptor beta chains follows, all from one sample in a study of human T cells and chemical hapten exposure. Via MiXCR, TCRdb re-called the RACE reads, giving one row per CDR3 protein. This sample has roughly 110,000 distinct CDR3 sequences, with roughly 12% found just once. The sample was whole blood, taken in connection with sensitization to the hapten diphenylcyclopropenone (DPC). These TCRs come from a woman in her 50s with alopecia areata. Some clones in this sample may be carry-over from other donors' samples. The CDR3 runs from the conserved cysteine through the conserved F or W. The order of the fields is V gene, CDR3 length, D gene, clone size, J gene, CDR3 protein, CDR3 DNA. D genes are given only for firm matches. For some rows the clone size is stated as once, few or many, or as a class when expanded; others skip it.

TRBV5-1	16	NA	many	TRBJ2-7	CASSRAPVGISYEQYF	TGCGCCAGCAGCCGCGCCCCAGTCGGGATTTCCTACGAGCAGTACTTC
TRBV7-9	16	TRBD1	NA	TRBJ1-2	CASSPPGTGNLWGYTF	TGTGCCAGCAGCCCCCCCGGGACAGGGAATCTATGGGGCTACACCTTC
TRBV6-2/TRBV6-3	16	TRBD1	few	TRBJ1-6	CASRRAGTGMNSPLHF	TGTGCCAGCAGACGTGCTGGGACAGGGATGAATTCACCCCTCCACTTT
TRBV7-7	13	NA	NA	TRBJ1-1	CASSKDMNTEAFF	TGTGCTAGCAGCAAAGACATGAACACTGAAGCTTTCTTT
TRBV18	12	NA	NA	TRBJ2-1	CASSPQAGDQFF	TGTGCCAGCTCACCACAAGCAGGGGATCAGTTCTTC
TRBV21-1	14	NA	few	TRBJ2-7	CASSLAGGPYEQYF	TGTGCCAGCAGCCTAGCGGGAGGGCCCTACGAGCAGTACTTC
TRBV28	16	NA	NA	TRBJ2-3	CASSLGGGALTDTQYF	TGTGCCAGCAGTTTGGGTGGGGGGGCGCTAACAGATACGCAGTATTTT
TRBV5-6	18	NA	few	TRBJ2-7	CASSLNRGLLQTRYEQYF	TGTGCCAGCAGCTTAAATCGGGGTCTCCTTCAGACCCGATACGAGCAGTACTTC
TRBV11-2	15	TRBD1	once	TRBJ2-1	CASSLTGQAYNEQFF	TGTGCCAGCAGCTTAACGGGACAGGCTTACAATGAGCAGTTCTTC
TRBV9	13	TRBD1	many	TRBJ2-5	CASSQGAEETQYF	TGTGCCAGCAGCCAGGGGGCGGAGGAGACCCAGTACTTC
TRBV19	15	TRBD1	many	TRBJ2-2	CASSPRTGKVGELFF	TGTGCCAGTAGTCCCCGGACAGGGAAGGTCGGGGAGCTGTTTTTT
TRBV28	16	NA	NA	TRBJ1-4	CASSSPTPGRNEKLFF	TGTGCCAGCAGTTCCCCAACCCCAGGGCGGAATGAAAAACTGTTTTTT
TRBV29-1	15	NA	NA	TRBJ2-1	CSVGVTGAGRNEQFF	TGCAGCGTTGGAGTAACGGGAGCTGGTAGGAATGAGCAGTTCTTC
TRBV9	16	TRBD2	NA	TRBJ2-7	CASEDLGLAVFLEQYF	TGTGCCAGCGAGGACCTGGGACTAGCGGTGTTTCTCGAGCAGTACTTC
TRBV18	14	NA	NA	TRBJ1-5	CASSPESSGQPQHF	TGTGCCAGCTCACCCGAATCCAGCGGTCAGCCCCAGCATTTT
TRBV18	14	TRBD1	NA	TRBJ1-4	CASSPQGVNEKLFF	TGTGCCAGCTCACCTCAGGGGGTTAATGAAAAACTGTTTTTT
TRBV6-5	13	TRBD1	few	TRBJ1-2	CASRGTGGFGYTF	TGTGCCAGCAGGGGGACAGGGGGCTTTGGCTACACCTTC
TRBV18	15	TRBD1	few	TRBJ1-5	CASTSDRGLSQPQHF	TGTGCCAGCACTTCGGACAGGGGGCTAAGTCAGCCCCAGCATTTT
TRBV13	13	NA	few	TRBJ1-2	CASRKSGADGYTF	TGTGCCAGCAGGAAATCGGGGGCTGATGGCTACACCTTC
TRBV6-5	12	NA	few	TRBJ1-5	CAGKGGSQPQHF	TGTGCCGGGAAAGGGGGATCTCAGCCCCAGCATTTT
TRBV7-9	13	NA	many	TRBJ2-2	CASSYTATGELFF	TGTGCCAGCAGCTACACAGCCACCGGGGAGCTGTTTTTT
TRBV5-6	17	NA	NA	TRBJ1-6	CASSRRSAGSYNSPLHF	TGTGCCAGCAGCCGGAGGTCCGCTGGCTCCTATAATTCACCCCTCCACTTT
TRBV20-1	15	NA	few	TRBJ2-1	CSARDISGDYNEQFF	TGCAGTGCTAGAGATATTAGCGGAGACTACAATGAGCAGTTCTTC
TRBV7-6	14	NA	NA	TRBJ2-2	CASSLGMAPGELFF	TGTGCCAGCAGCTTAGGAATGGCCCCCGGGGAGCTGTTTTTT
TRBV29-1	12	NA	few	TRBJ1-1	CSVTNRDNKAFF	TGCAGCGTTACAAACCGGGACAACAAAGCTTTCTTT
TRBV9	18	TRBD1	NA	TRBJ2-7	CASSATTGTGSIAYEQYF	TGTGCCAGCAGTGCAACGACCGGGACAGGTTCTATCGCTTACGAGCAGTACTTC
TRBV7-6	14	NA	few	TRBJ1-3	CASSLEVGDGSIYF	TGTGCCAGCAGCTTAGAGGTCGGGGACGGTTCCATATATTTT
TRBV28	15	NA	few	TRBJ2-6	CASSFTNSGANVLTF	TGTGCCAGCAGTTTTACGAATTCTGGGGCCAACGTCCTGACTTTC
TRBV5-4	15	NA	NA	TRBJ2-7	CASSAGTDRLYEQYF	TGTGCCAGCAGCGCGGGGACCGACAGGCTGTACGAGCAGTACTTC
TRBV5-1	12	NA	NA	TRBJ1-1	CASSLGATEAFF	TGCGCCAGCAGCTTGGGGGCGACTGAAGCTTTCTTT
TRBV5-1	14	NA	NA	TRBJ2-7	CASSFRAGTYEQYF	TGCGCCAGCAGCTTCAGGGCGGGAACCTACGAGCAGTACTTC
TRBV5-1	13	NA	few	TRBJ1-6	CASSLEPNSPLHF	TGCGCCAGCAGCTTGGAACCCAATTCACCCCTCCACTTT
TRBV7-9	12	NA	NA	TRBJ2-2	CASSKKSGELFF	TGTGCCAGCAGCAAGAAGAGCGGGGAGCTGTTTTTT
TRBV28	12	NA	few	TRBJ2-7	CASTSGSYEQYF	TGTGCCAGCACCAGCGGTTCCTACGAGCAGTACTTC
TRBV11-2	14	TRBD1	few	TRBJ1-5	CASSLVRVGGSQHF	TGTGCCAGCAGCTTAGTGAGGGTAGGGGGCTCCCAGCATTTT
TRBV6-5	14	NA	NA	TRBJ1-2	CASSYFGGNYGYTF	TGTGCCAGCAGTTACTTTGGCGGTAACTATGGCTACACCTTC
TRBV20-1	16	NA	NA	TRBJ2-2	CSARAGTVGNTGELFF	TGCAGTGCTAGAGCCGGGACTGTCGGCAACACCGGGGAGCTGTTTTTT
TRBV7-2	17	NA	few	TRBJ2-3	CASSLLGLAQGTDTQYF	TGTGCCAGCAGCTTATTGGGGTTGGCGCAGGGCACAGATACGCAGTATTTT
TRBV10-2	11	NA	many	TRBJ2-1	CASSEITEQFF	TGCGCCAGCAGTGAGATCACTGAGCAGTTCTTC
TRBV21-1	11	NA	few	TRBJ2-7	CASSNKAEQYF	TGTGCCAGCAGCAATAAAGCGGAGCAGTACTTC
TRBV3-1	13	NA	NA	TRBJ2-7	CASSPYLRDEQYF	TGTGCCAGCAGCCCCTATCTACGAGACGAGCAGTACTTC
TRBV7-9	17	NA	NA	TRBJ2-1	CASSSVRGAGYAREQFF	TGTGCCAGCAGCTCCGTCAGGGGAGCGGGATATGCGAGGGAGCAGTTCTTC
TRBV19	12	NA	few	TRBJ2-1	CASSMSGGEQFF	TGTGCCAGTAGTATGTCCGGAGGTGAGCAGTTCTTC
TRBV25-1	14	NA	few	TRBJ1-5	CASSERGRDQPQHF	TGTGCCAGCAGTGAACGGGGCAGGGATCAGCCCCAGCATTTT
TRBV7-2	13	NA	few	TRBJ2-7	CASSSSGSYEQYF	TGTGCCAGCAGCTCTTCCGGGTCCTACGAGCAGTACTTC
TRBV11-2	14	NA	many	TRBJ1-6	CASGVTYQYSPLHF	TGTGCCAGCGGAGTGACATACCAGTATTCACCCCTCCACTTT
TRBV20-1	16	NA	NA	TRBJ2-4	CSARVPDREAKNIQYF	TGCAGTGCTAGAGTTCCGGACAGAGAAGCCAAAAACATTCAGTACTTC
TRBV12-5	13	NA	many	TRBJ2-5	CASGLGGLETQYF	TGTGCTAGTGGTTTGGGGGGCCTGGAGACCCAGTACTTC
TRBV3-1	16	NA	NA	TRBJ2-1	CASSPGGLSSYNEQFF	TGTGCCAGCAGCCCCGGCGGTCTGAGCTCCTACAATGAGCAGTTCTTC
TRBV2	14	NA	NA	TRBJ1-2	CARSINQRDRGYTF	TGTGCCAGGAGTATCAACCAGAGGGATCGGGGCTACACCTTC
TRBV27	14	NA	NA	TRBJ2-7	CASSLGGYSYEQYF	TGTGCCAGCAGTTTAGGCGGTTATTCCTACGAGCAGTACTTC
TRBV4-2	15	TRBD1	NA	TRBJ1-5	CASSQGTGTNQPQHF	TGTGCCAGCAGCCAAGGGACAGGGACTAATCAGCCCCAGCATTTT
TRBV19	13	NA	few	TRBJ1-1	CASSKTVFTEAFF	TGTGCCAGTAGTAAGACAGTTTTCACTGAAGCTTTCTTT
TRBV6-2/TRBV6-3	16	NA	few	TRBJ2-1	CASSSDNRPPYNEQFF	TGTGCCAGCAGTTCAGATAACAGGCCACCCTACAATGAGCAGTTCTTC